This TCR beta chain derives from a study of vaccination effects on CD4 cells after COVID-19. Study-level points and caveats: Healthy vaccine recipients' vaccine-induced clones were almost all SARS-CoV-2 mono-reactive.

Trimming removed 6 bases from V and 5 bases from J; junction bases left unmatched: 13. Germline V gene sequence: CDR1 WSHSY, CDR2 SAAADI. This CDR3 has 15 amino acids. Sequencing was preceded by expansion of antigen-specific CD4+ T cells with viral peptide pools in the ViraFEST assay. Isolation of CD4+ T cells took place after less than 12 days of culture. Either the BNT162b2 or mRNA-1273 vaccine was given to participants in two doses. Prior SARS-CoV-2 infection was absent in the vaccine recipients, as shown by negative nucleocapsid antibodies. Half-medium replacement with IL-2 medium occurred on days 3 and 7. Measured with immunoSEQ multiplex PCR; TCRdb has only the in-frame clones, and not every one. The sample lists around 29,000 clones; 65% to 80% were seen once. Notes on this clone: Antigen: not known.

This chain connects TRBV10-2 to TRBJ2-7; 7 bases align to TRBD2. Sequencing was performed on CD4+ T cells from PBMCs cultured with HCoV-NL63 spike peptides, taken after COVID-19 vaccination. The TCR comes from a human donor who received a COVID-19 vaccine. In DNA, the CDR3 is TGCGCCAGCAGCGCTGGGCGGGGAGGGGTGGACGAGCAGTACTTC. Amino acids: CASSAGRGGVDEQYF.